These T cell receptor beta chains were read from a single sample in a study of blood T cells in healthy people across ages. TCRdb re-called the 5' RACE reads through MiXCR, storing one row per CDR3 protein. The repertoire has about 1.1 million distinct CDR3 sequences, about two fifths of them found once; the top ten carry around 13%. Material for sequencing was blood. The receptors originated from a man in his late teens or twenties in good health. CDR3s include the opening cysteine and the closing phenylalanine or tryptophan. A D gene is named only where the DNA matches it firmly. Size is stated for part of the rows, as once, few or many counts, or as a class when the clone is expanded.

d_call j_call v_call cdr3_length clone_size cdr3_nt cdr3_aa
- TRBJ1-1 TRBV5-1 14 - TGCGCCAGCAGCTTGTGGGGGCCGAACACTGAAGCTTTCTTT CASSLWGPNTEAFF
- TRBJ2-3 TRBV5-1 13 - TGCGCCAGCAGGGTTGGAGACACAGATACGCAGTATTTT CASRVGDTDTQYF
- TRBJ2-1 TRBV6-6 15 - TGTGCCAGCAGTTCCCCCGGGGCAGGAGATTACGAGCAGTTCTTC CASSSPGAGDYEQFF
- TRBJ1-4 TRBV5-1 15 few TGCGCCAGCAGCTTGAGCGACCGACTTAATGAAAAACTGTTTTTT CASSLSDRLNEKLFF
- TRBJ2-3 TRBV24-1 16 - TGTGCCACCAGTGACACCGAGGGAGGTGGGACAGATACGCAGTATTTT CATSDTEGGGTDTQYF
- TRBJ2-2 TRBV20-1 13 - TGCAGTGCTAGAGGGGGACGTCTCGGGGAGCTGTTTTTT CSARGGRLGELFF
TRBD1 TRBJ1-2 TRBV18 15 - TGTGCCAGCTCACCGACAGGGCTAAAAGACTATGGCTACACCTTC CASSPTGLKDYGYTF
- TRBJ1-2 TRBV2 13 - TGTGCCAGCAGTGAAGTGGGCAACTATGGCTACACCTTC CASSEVGNYGYTF
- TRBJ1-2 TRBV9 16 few TGTGCCAGCAGCGTAGCTCGGGGGGGGCGCGACTATGGCTACACCTTC CASSVARGGRDYGYTF
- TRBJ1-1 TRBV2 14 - TGTGCCAGCAGTGAGGACAGCGGGAACACTGAAGCTTTCTTT CASSEDSGNTEAFF
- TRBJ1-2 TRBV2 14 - TGTGCCAGCAGGGCGGCCCAGAGATCTTATGACTACACCTTC CASRAAQRSYDYTF
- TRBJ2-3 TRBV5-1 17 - TGCGCCAGCAGCTCGCCCAAGATGGGAGAGAACACAGATACGCAGTATTTT CASSSPKMGENTDTQYF
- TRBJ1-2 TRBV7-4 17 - TGTGCCAGCAGCTTAGCTTGGGTGACTATGCGTAACTATGGCTACACCTTC CASSLAWVTMRNYGYTF
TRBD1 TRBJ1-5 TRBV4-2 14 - TGTGCCAGCAGCCAAGGAGACAGGGGAGGACCCCAGCATTTT CASSQGDRGGPQHF
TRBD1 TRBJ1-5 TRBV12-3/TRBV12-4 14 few TGTGCCAGCAGTTTTGAGGCAGGGGGCTTGCCCCAGCATTTT CASSFEAGGLPQHF
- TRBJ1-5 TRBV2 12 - TGTGCCAGCAGTACAGGGATTCAGCCCCAGCATTTT CASSTGIQPQHF
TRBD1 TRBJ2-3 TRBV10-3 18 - TGTGCCATCAGTCCCAAAGACGGGACAGACCGTGCCACAGATACGCAGTATTTT CAISPKDGTDRATDTQYF
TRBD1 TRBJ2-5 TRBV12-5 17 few TGTGCTAGTGGTTTGGGAGTCGGGACAGATGATCAAGAGACCCAGTACTTC CASGLGVGTDDQETQYF
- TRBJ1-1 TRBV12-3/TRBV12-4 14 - TGTGCCAGCAGTCCCAACCGGGCCCAAGCTGAAGCTTTCTTT CASSPNRAQAEAFF
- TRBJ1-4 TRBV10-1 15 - TGCGCCAGCCCAAGGGGGACTCCAACTAATGAAAAACTGTTTTTT CASPRGTPTNEKLFF
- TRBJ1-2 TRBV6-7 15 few TGTGCCAGCAGGATTCTCCAGGGCCGTAACTATGGCTACACCTTC CASRILQGRNYGYTF
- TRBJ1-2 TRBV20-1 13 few TGCAGTGCTAGAGAACAGTCTGACTATGGCTACACCTTC CSAREQSDYGYTF
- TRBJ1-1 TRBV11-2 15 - TGTGCCAGCAGCCCCGGTGGGGAGGGGAACACTGAAGCTTTCTTT CASSPGGEGNTEAFF
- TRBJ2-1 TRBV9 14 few TGTGCCAGCAGCGTAGTCCTAGGGTTGGATGAGCAGTTCTTC CASSVVLGLDEQFF
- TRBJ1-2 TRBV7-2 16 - TGTGCCAGCAGCTTAACGGTAGCAGCCGTTAACTATGGCTGCACCTTC CASSLTVAAVNYGCTF
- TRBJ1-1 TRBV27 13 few TGTGCCAGCAGTTATGGGGGGGCCAGTGAAGCTTTCTTT CASSYGGASEAFF
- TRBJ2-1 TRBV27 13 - TGTGCCAGCCAACTGTGGGGGGCGGGTGAGCAGTTCTTC CASQLWGAGEQFF
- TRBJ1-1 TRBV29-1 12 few TGCAGCGTTCCCGGGGGGCGAACTGAAGCTTTCTTT CSVPGGRTEAFF
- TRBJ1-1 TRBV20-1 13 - TGCAGTGCTAGAGATAAGGGGAGGTCTGAAGCTTTCTTT CSARDKGRSEAFF
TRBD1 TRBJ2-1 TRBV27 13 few TGTGCCAGCAGTCTCCGACAGGGGGGTGAGCAGTTCTTC CASSLRQGGEQFF
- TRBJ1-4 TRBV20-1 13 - TGCAGTGCTACGGGGGCGGCTAATGAAAAACTGTTTTTT CSATGAANEKLFF
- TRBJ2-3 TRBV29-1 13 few TGCAGCGTTGAAAGGACTCCCCCGGATACGCAGTATTTT CSVERTPPDTQYF
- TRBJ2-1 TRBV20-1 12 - TGCAGCCCGACTGGCCCCCACAATGAGAAGTTCTTC CSPTGPHNEKFF
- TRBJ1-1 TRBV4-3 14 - TGCGCCAGCAGCCTTCACGGTGTCAACACTGAAGCTTTCTTT CASSLHGVNTEAFF
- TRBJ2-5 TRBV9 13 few TGTGCCAGCAGCCAGAGCCCAAAAGAGACCCAGTACTTC CASSQSPKETQYF
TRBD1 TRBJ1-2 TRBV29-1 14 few TGCAGCGTCCCGGACAGGGGGAGACCCTATGGCTACACCTTC CSVPDRGRPYGYTF
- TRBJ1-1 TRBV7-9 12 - TGTGCCAGCAGCGTCACTGGACGTGCAGCTTTCTTT CASSVTGRAAFF
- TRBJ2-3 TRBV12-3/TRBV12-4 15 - TGTGCCAGCAGTTTACGGGGCTCTGGGGCAGATATGCAGTATTTT CASSLRGSGADMQYF
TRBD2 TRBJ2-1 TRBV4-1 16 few TGCGCCTGCAGCCAATGGACTAGCGGGGGGATCACTGAGCAGTTCTTC CACSQWTSGGITEQFF
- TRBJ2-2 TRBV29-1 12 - TGCAGCGTTTACTTGAAGACCGGGGAGCTGTTTTTT CSVYLKTGELFF
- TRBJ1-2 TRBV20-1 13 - TGCAGTGCCAGGGTTGACAGCTGGTATGGCTACACCTTC CSARVDSWYGYTF
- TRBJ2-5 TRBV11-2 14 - TGTGCCAGCAGCGTAGGTCGGGACCAAGAGACCCAGTACTTC CASSVGRDQETQYF
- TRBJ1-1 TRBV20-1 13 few TGCAGTGCTAGAGATGGGGGGCTGACTGAAGCTTTCTTT CSARDGGLTEAFF
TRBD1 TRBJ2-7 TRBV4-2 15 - TGTGCCAGCAGCCAAGCACAGGGGCGAGACTACGAGCAGTACTTC CASSQAQGRDYEQYF